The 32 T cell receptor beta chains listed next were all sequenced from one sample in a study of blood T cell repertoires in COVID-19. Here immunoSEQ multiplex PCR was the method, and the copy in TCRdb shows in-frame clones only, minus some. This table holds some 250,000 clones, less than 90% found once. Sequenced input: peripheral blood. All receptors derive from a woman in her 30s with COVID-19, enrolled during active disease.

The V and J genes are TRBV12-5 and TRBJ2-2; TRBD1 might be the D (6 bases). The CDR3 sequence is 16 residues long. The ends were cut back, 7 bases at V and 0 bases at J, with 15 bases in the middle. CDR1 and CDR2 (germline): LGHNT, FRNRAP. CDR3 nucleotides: TGTGCTAGTGCCCTGGGGGCACTCACGAACACCGGGGAGCTGTTTTTT. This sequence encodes CASALGALTNTGELFF. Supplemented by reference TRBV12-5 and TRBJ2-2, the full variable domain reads DARVTQTPRHKVTEMGQEVTMRCQPILGHNTVFWYRQTMMQGLELLAYFRNRAPLDDSGMPKDRFSAEMPDATLATLKIQPSEPRDSAVYFCASALGALTNTGELFFGEGSRLTVL.

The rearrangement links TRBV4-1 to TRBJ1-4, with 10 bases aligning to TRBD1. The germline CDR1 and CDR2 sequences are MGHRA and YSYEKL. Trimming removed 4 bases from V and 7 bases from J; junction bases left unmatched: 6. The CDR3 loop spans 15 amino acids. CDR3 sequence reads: CASSPGDRGGEKLFF. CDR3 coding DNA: TGCGCCAGCAGCCCTGGGGACAGGGGCGGTGAAAAACTGTTTTTT.

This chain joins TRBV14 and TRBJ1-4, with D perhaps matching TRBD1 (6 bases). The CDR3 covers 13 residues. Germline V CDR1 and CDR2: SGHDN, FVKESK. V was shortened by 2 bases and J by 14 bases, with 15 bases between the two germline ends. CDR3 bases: TGTGCCAGCAGCCAAACCGGGGGGGGGCATCTGTTTTTT. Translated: CASSQTGGGHLFF.

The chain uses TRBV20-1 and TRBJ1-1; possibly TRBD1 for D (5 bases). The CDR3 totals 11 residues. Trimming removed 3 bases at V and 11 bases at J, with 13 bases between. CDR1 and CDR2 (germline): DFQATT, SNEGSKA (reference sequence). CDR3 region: CSASEGQMAFF. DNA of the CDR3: TGCAGTGCTAGTGAGGGGCAGATGGCTTTCTTT.

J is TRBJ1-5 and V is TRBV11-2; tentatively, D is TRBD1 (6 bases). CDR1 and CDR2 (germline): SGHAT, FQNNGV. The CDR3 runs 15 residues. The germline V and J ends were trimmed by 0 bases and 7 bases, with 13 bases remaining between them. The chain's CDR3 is CASSLDQGSLQPQHF. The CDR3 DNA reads TGTGCCAGCAGCTTAGATCAGGGGTCATTGCAGCCCCAGCATTTT. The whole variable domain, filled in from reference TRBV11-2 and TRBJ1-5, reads EAGVAQSPRYKIIEKRQSVAFWCNPISGHATLYWYQQILGQGPKLLIQFQNNGVVDDSQLPKDRFSAERLKGVDSTLKIQPAKLEDSAVYLCASSLDQGSLQPQHFGDGTRLSIL.

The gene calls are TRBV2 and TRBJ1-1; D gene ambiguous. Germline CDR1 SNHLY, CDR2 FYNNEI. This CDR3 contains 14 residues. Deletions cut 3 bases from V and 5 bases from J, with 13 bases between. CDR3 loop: CASSELGERTEAFF. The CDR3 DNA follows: TGTGCCAGCAGTGAGCTTGGGGAGAGGACTGAAGCTTTCTTT.

The CDR3 bases are TGTGCCAGCAGTGCGGACACCGGGGAGCTGTTTTTT. Translation: CASSADTGELFF. This chain joins TRBV12-3 or TRBV12-4 and TRBJ2-2; D unclear. V gave up 5 bases and J gave up 3 bases, with 4 bases separating them. CDR3 size: 12 residues.

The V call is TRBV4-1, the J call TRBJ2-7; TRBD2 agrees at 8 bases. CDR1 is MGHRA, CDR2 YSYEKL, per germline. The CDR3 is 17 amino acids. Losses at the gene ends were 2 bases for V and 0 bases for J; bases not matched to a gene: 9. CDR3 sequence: CASSQNPTSGGSYEQYF. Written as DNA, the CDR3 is TGCGCCAGCAGCCAAAACCCCACTAGCGGCGGCTCCTACGAGCAGTACTTC.

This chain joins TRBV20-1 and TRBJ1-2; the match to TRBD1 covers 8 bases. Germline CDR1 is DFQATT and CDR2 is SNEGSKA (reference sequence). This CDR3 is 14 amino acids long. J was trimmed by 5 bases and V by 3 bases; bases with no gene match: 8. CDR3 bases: TGCAGTGCTAGTCCCGGGACAGGATTTTATGGCTACACCTTC. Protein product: CSASPGTGFYGYTF.

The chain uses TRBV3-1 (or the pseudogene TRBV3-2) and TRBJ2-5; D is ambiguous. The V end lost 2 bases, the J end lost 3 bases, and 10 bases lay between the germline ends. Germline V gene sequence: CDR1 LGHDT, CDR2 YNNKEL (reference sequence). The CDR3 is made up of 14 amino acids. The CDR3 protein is CASSQPLQKETQYF. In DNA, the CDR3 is TGTGCCAGCAGCCAACCCCTGCAGAAAGAGACCCAGTACTTC.

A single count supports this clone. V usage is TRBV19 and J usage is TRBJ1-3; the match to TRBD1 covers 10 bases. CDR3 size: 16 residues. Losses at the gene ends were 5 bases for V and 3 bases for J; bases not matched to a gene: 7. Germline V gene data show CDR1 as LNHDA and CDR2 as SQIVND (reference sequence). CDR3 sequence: CASSFLTGGIGNTIYF. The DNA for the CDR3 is TGTGCCAGTAGTTTCCTGACAGGGGGCATTGGAAACACCATATATTTT.

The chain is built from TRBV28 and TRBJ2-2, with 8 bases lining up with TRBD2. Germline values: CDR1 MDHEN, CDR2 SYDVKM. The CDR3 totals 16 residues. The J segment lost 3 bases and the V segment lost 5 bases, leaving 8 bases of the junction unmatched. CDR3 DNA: TGTGCCAGCAGTGGACCCGCGGGGGGCCACACCGGGGAGCTGTTTTTT. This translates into CASSGPAGGHTGELFF.

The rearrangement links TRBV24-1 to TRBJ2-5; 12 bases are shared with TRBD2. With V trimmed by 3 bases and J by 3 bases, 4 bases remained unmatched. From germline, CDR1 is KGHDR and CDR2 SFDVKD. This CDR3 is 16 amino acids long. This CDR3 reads CATSDQRLAGEETQYF. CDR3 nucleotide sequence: TGTGCCACCAGTGATCAGAGACTAGCGGGGGAAGAGACCCAGTACTTC.

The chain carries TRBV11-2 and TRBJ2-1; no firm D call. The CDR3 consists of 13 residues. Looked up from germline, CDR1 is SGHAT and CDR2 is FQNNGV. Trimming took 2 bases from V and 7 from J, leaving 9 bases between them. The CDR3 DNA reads TGTGCCAGCAGCTTATTGTCCTCGAATGAGCAGTTCTTC. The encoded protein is CASSLLSSNEQFF.

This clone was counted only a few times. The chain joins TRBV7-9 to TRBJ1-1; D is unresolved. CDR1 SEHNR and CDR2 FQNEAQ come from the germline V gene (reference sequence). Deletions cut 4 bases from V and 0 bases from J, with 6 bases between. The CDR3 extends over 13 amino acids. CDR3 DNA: TGTGCCAGCAGCTCCCATCTGAACACTGAAGCTTTCTTT. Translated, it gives CASSSHLNTEAFF. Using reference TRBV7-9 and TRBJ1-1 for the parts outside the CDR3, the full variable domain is DTGVSQNPRHKITKRGQNVTFRCDPISEHNRLYWYRQTLGQGPEFLTYFQNEAQLEKSRLLSDRFSAERPKGSFSTLEIQRTEQGDSAMYLCASSSHLNTEAFFGQGTRLTVV.

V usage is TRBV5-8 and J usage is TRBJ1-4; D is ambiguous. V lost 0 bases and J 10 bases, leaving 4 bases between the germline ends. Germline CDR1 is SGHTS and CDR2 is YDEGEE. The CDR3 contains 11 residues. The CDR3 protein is CASSLDGKLFF. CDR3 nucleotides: TGTGCCAGCAGCTTGGACGGAAAACTGTTTTTT.

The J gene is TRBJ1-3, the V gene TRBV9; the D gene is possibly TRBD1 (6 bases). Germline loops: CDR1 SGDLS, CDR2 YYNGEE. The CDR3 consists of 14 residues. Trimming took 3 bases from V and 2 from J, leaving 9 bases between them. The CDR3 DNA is TGTGCCAGCAGCGAAGGGGGGGCTGGAAACACCATATATTTT. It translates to CASSEGGAGNTIYF.

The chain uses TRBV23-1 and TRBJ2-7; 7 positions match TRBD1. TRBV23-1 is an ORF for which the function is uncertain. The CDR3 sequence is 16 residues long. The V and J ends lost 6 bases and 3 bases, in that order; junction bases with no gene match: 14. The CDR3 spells CASSARYPGQHYEQYF. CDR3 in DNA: TGCGCCAGCAGCGCTCGGTACCCGGGACAGCACTACGAGCAGTACTTC.

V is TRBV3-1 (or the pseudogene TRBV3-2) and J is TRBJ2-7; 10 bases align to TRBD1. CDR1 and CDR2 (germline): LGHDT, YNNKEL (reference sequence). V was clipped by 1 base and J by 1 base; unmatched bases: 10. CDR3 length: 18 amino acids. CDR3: CASSQVWTRTGGSYEQYF. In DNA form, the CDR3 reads TGTGCCAGCAGCCAAGTTTGGACCCGGACAGGGGGATCCTACGAGCAGTACTTC.

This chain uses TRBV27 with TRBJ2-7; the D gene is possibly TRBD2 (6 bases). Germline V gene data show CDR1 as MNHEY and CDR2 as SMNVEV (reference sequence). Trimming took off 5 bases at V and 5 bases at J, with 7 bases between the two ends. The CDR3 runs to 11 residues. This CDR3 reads CASSGGNEQYF. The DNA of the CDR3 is TGTGCCAGCAGTGGGGGGAACGAGCAGTACTTC.

CDR3 region: CASSATSGGAYNEQFF. DNA for the CDR3: TGTGCCAGCAGCGCAACTAGCGGGGGTGCCTACAATGAGCAGTTCTTC. The gene calls are TRBV5-4 and TRBJ2-1; 11 bases agree with TRBD2. CDR1 SGHNT and CDR2 YYREEE come from the germline V gene (reference sequence). V lost 4 bases to trimming and J lost 2 bases; unmatched junction nucleotides: 5. CDR3 length: 16 amino acids.

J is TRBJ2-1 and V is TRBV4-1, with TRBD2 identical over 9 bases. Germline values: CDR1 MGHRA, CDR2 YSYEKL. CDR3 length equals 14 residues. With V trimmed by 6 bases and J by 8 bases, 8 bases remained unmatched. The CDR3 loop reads CASREGGLADEQFF. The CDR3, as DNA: TGCGCCAGCAGAGAAGGGGGACTAGCTGATGAGCAGTTCTTC.

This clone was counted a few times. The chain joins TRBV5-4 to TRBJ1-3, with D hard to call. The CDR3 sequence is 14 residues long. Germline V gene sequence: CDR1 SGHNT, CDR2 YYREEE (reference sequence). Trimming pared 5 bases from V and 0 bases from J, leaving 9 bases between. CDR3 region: CASRHWSSGNTIYF. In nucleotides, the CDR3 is TGTGCCAGCAGGCACTGGAGCTCTGGAAACACCATATATTTT.

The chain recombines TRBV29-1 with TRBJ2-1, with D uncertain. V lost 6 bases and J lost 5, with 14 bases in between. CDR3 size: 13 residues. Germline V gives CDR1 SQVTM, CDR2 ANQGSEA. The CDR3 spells CSVMPGWNNEQFF. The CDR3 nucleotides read TGCAGCGTCATGCCCGGGTGGAACAATGAGCAGTTCTTC.

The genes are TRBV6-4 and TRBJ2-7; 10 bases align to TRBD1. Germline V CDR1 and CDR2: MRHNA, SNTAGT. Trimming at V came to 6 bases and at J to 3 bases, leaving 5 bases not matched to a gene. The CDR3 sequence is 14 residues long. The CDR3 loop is CASSRTGGDYEQYF. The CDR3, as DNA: TGTGCCAGCAGCCGGACAGGGGGGGACTACGAGCAGTACTTC.

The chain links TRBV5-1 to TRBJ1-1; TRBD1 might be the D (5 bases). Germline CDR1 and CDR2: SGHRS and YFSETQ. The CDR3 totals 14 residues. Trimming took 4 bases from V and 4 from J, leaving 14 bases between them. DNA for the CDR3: TGCGCCAGCAGCCCGACGGGGGGTGCCACTGAAGCTTTCTTT. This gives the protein CASSPTGGATEAFF. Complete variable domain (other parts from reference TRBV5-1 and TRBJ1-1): KAGVTQTPRYLIKTRGQQVTLSCSPISGHRSVSWYQQTPGQGLQFLFEYFSETQRNKGNFPGRFSGRQFSNSRSEMNVSTLELGDSALYLCASSPTGGATEAFFGQGTRLTVV.

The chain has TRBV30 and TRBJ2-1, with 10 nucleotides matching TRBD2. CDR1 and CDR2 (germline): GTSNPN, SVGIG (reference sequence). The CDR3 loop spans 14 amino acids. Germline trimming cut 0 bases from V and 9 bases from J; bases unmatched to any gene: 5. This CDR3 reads CAWSVQVAGGEQFF. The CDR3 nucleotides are TGTGCCTGGAGTGTACAGGTAGCGGGGGGTGAGCAGTTCTTC.

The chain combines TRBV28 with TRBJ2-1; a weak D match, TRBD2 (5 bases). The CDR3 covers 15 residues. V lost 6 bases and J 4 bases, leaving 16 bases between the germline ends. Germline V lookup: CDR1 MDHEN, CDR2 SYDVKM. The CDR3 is CASRPSGSRYNEQFF. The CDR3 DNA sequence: TGTGCCAGCAGACCCAGCGGTAGTAGGTACAATGAGCAGTTCTTC.

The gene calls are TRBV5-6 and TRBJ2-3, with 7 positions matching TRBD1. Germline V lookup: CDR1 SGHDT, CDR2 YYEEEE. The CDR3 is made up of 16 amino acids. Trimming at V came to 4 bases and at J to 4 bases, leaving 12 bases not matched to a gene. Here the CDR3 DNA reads TGTGCCAGCAGCCGGAACGCAAGGGGGCGCTCAGATACGCAGTATTTT. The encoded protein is CASSRNARGRSDTQYF.

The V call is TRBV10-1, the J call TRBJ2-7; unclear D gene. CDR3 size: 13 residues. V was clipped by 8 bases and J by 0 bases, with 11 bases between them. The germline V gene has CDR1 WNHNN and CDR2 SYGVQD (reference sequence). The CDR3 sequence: CASSQSSSYEQYF. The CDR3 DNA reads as TGCGCCAGCTCCCAAAGTAGCTCCTACGAGCAGTACTTC.

As DNA, the CDR3 is TGTGCCAGCAGCTTAGTCCTAACAGATACGCAGTATTTT. Translated, it gives CASSLVLTDTQYF. V and J are TRBV7-9 and TRBJ2-3; D is unresolved. V was clipped by 1 base and J by 3 bases, with 5 bases between them. Germline assignment: CDR1 SEHNR and CDR2 FQNEAQ (reference sequence). The CDR3 is made up of 13 amino acids.

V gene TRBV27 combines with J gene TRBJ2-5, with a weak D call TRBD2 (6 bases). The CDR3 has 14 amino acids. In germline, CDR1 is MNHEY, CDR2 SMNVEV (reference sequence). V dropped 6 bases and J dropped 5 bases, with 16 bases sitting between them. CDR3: CASRHGGSRETQYF. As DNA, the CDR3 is TGTGCCAGCAGGCATGGGGGGTCTAGGGAGACCCAGTACTTC.